Listed below are T cell receptor beta chains from one sample, sequenced in a study of OX40 agonist ivuxolimab in advanced cancers. Sequenced by immunoSEQ multiplex PCR; TCRdb stores in-frame clones only, minus some. The data hold 73,000 or so clones, with under 95% observed a single time. Sample: CD4+ or CD8+ T cells sorted from blood, taken in a trial of the OX40 agonist ivuxolimab. The receptors shown here come from an adult with an advanced solid tumor such as melanoma, head and neck, liver or kidney cancer. Each CDR3 is given with its conserved first and last residue. D genes are given only for firm matches. Clone size is given for some rows only: seen once, a few or many times, or a class if the clone is expanded.

V gene	J gene	clone size	D gene	CDR3 protein	CDR3 DNA
TRBV10-3	TRBJ1-1	NA	NA	CAISANMNTEAFF	TGTGCCATCAGCGCGAATATGAACACTGAAGCTTTCTTT
TRBV4-1	TRBJ2-7	NA	TRBD1	CASSPRTGTGDPEQYF	TGCGCCAGCAGCCCCCGTACTGGGACAGGGGACCCCGAGCAGTACTTC
TRBV6-5	TRBJ2-7	NA	TRBD1	CASSYEGQHYEQYF	TGTGCCAGCAGTTACGAGGGACAGCACTACGAGCAGTACTTC
TRBV27	TRBJ2-5	NA	NA	CASSWGRTLETQYF	TGTGCCAGCAGCTGGGGGAGGACGCTGGAGACCCAGTACTTC
TRBV15	TRBJ2-3	NA	NA	CATSSRDRLSTDTQYF	TGTGCCACCAGCAGCCGGGACCGACTTAGCACAGATACGCAGTATTTT
TRBV27	TRBJ2-7	NA	NA	CASSLMDSYSEQYF	TGTGCCAGCAGTTTAATGGACAGCTATTCCGAGCAGTACTTC
TRBV7-8	TRBJ2-7	NA	TRBD1	CASSFVGQGVDEQYF	TGTGCCAGCAGCTTCGTAGGACAGGGCGTCGACGAGCAGTACTTC
TRBV4-1	TRBJ2-7	once	NA	CASSLTGYSYEQYF	TGCGCCAGCAGCCTCACAGGGTACTCCTACGAGCAGTACTTC
TRBV5-1	TRBJ2-4	NA	NA	CASSLGGAESGIQYF	TGCGCCAGCAGCTTGGGGGGCGCGGAATCAGGCATTCAGTACTTC
TRBV10-3	TRBJ2-7	NA	NA	CAISGVGLRYEQYF	TGTGCCATCAGTGGGGTAGGGTTGCGCTACGAGCAGTACTTC
TRBV5-1	TRBJ2-5	NA	TRBD2	CASSGSGGPPETQYF	TGCGCCAGCAGCGGAAGCGGGGGCCCACCGGAGACCCAGTACTTC